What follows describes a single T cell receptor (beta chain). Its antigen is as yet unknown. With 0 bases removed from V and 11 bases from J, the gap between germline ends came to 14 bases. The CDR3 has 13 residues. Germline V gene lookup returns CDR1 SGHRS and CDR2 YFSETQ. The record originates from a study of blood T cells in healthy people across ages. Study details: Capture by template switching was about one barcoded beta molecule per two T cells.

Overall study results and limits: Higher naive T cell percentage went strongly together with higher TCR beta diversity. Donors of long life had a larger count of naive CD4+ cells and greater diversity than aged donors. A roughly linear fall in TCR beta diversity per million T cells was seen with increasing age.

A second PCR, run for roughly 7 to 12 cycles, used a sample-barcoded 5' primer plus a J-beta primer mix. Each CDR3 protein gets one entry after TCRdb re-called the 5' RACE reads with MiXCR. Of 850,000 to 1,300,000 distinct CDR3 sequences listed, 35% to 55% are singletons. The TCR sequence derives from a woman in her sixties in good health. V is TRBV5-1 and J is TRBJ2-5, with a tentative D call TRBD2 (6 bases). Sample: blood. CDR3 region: CASSLGPIREQYF. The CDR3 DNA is TGCGCCAGCAGCTTGGGACCTATACGGGAGCAGTACTTC.